This T cell receptor (beta chain) is from a study of blood T cell repertoires in COVID-19. Looking at the study overall: Nucleic acid was either cDNA or gDNA, and it came from T cells, B-cell-depleted T cells, or PBMCs.

Germline values: CDR1 MRHNA, CDR2 SNTAGT. V lost 7 bases to trimming and J lost 0 bases, with 20 bases between them. The length of the CDR3 is 17 residues. This clone was counted only a few times. Allocation to cohorts depended on clinical history reported by the participants. What the recovered Cohort 3 donors had was two negative PCRs, clearance, or symptom resolution. Original data processing: Scientists estimated how many nucleated cells there were by amplifying reference gene primers. Libraries were prepared by immunoSEQ multiplex PCR; TCRdb keeps only in-frame clonotypes and omits some of them. V and J calls and clone size follow that table, whereas D and trimming were derived from the DNA. The table has about 100,000 clones, 80% to 90% seen once.

This clonotype originated in a woman in her 50s who had recovered from COVID-19. This chain connects TRBV6-4 to TRBJ2-3; D gene ambiguous. The sequenced material came from PBMCs or T cells enriched from blood (not recorded which). CDR3: CASNETRRTCSTDTQYF. In nucleotides, the CDR3 is TGTGCCAGCAATGAGACACGAAGAACTTGTAGCACAGATACGCAGTATTTT.